This is a list of T cell receptor beta chains from one sample in a study of regulatory T cells in long-lasting Graves disease. TCRdb passed the multiplex PCR reads through MiXCR, listing each CDR3 protein once. The profile covers about 450,000 distinct CDR3 sequences, with 23% appearing a single time and about a quarter taken by the ten largest. The sequences come from peripheral blood mononuclear cells (PBMCs), collected when the disease was refractory, from a patient treated with antithyroid drugs. The receptors here all came from a female donor with Graves disease. CDR3s include the opening cysteine and the closing phenylalanine or tryptophan. Each record gives: V gene, clone size, D gene, J gene, CDR3 DNA, CDR3 protein. D genes are given only for firm matches. Size is stated for part of the rows, as once, few or many counts, or as a class when the clone is expanded.

V: TRBV5-4
size: few
D: TRBD2
J: TRBJ2-5
DNA: TGTGCCAGCAGCTCCTTCGGGGTAGCGGGAGGAGAGACCCAGTACTTC
CDR3: CASSSFGVAGGETQYF

V: TRBV12-3/TRBV12-4
size: many
D: -
J: TRBJ1-5
DNA: TGTGCCAGCAGTTGGATGCGGGAAGATCAGCCCCAGCATTTT
CDR3: CASSWMREDQPQHF

V: TRBV28
size: -
D: -
J: TRBJ2-4
DNA: TGTGCCAGCACCGTTGGGGCGCGGGGAAACATTCAGTACTTC
CDR3: CASTVGARGNIQYF

V: TRBV2
size: many
D: -
J: TRBJ1-5
DNA: TGTGCCAGCAGTGAATTGCCAGGGAGCAATCAGCCCCAGCATTTT
CDR3: CASSELPGSNQPQHF

V: TRBV6-1
size: many
D: -
J: TRBJ2-5
DNA: TGTGCCAGCAGAATGGAGGGGGGGGCGCGAGAGACCCAGTACTTC
CDR3: CASRMEGGARETQYF

V: TRBV12-3/TRBV12-4
size: many
D: TRBD1
J: TRBJ1-1
DNA: TGTGCCAGCACCTACGAGACAGGGGGCACTGAAGCTTTCTTT
CDR3: CASTYETGGTEAFF

V: TRBV2
size: many
D: TRBD2
J: TRBJ2-4
DNA: TGTGCCAGCAAGGGACTAGCGGGGCTAGCCAAAAACATTCAGTACTTC
CDR3: CASKGLAGLAKNIQYF

V: TRBV2
size: many
D: TRBD1
J: TRBJ2-1
DNA: TGTGCCAGCAGCGGGACAGGGGGCCACTACAATGAGCAGTTCTTC
CDR3: CASSGTGGHYNEQFF

V: TRBV4-3
size: few
D: TRBD1
J: TRBJ1-4
DNA: TGCGCCAGCAGCCAACAGACAGGGGAGTGGGAAAAACTGTTTTTT
CDR3: CASSQQTGEWEKLFF

V: TRBV19
size: -
D: TRBD2
J: TRBJ2-5
DNA: TGTGCCAGTAGCACTGGGACTAGCGCAAAGACCCAGTACTTC
CDR3: CASSTGTSAKTQYF

V: TRBV10-3
size: few
D: -
J: TRBJ2-2
DNA: TGTGCCACCTCAGACTTCACCGGGGAGCTGTTTTTT
CDR3: CATSDFTGELFF

V: TRBV7-3
size: few
D: -
J: TRBJ2-2
DNA: TGTGCCAGCAGCTTAGCGAGCGGACCGAACACCGGGGAGCTGTTTTTT
CDR3: CASSLASGPNTGELFF

V: TRBV2
size: many
D: TRBD1
J: TRBJ2-7
DNA: TGTGCCACCGAGACAGGGGCTTCCTACGAGCAGTACTTC
CDR3: CATETGASYEQYF

V: TRBV2
size: many
D: TRBD2
J: TRBJ2-5
DNA: TGTGCCAGCAGTGATCCCTCTAGGATAGCGGGAGAAGAGACCCAGTACTTC
CDR3: CASSDPSRIAGEETQYF

V: TRBV3-1
size: many
D: -
J: TRBJ1-1
DNA: TGTGCCAGCAGCCAAGCTGCCGGGGCTGAAGCTTTCTTT
CDR3: CASSQAAGAEAFF

V: TRBV6-1
size: many
D: -
J: TRBJ1-1
DNA: TGTGCCAGCAGCCCCCCGGAGAACACTGAAGCTTTCTTT
CDR3: CASSPPENTEAFF

V: TRBV7-2
size: -
D: -
J: TRBJ1-2
DNA: TGTGCCAGCAGTTCGTACCGATCGACAGGTGGAGGACTTAACTATGGCTACACCTTC
CDR3: CASSSYRSTGGGLNYGYTF

V: TRBV30
size: many
D: -
J: TRBJ1-1
DNA: TGTGCCGGCAGCCTTGACACTGAAGCTTTCTTT
CDR3: CAGSLDTEAFF

V: TRBV20-1
size: many
D: -
J: TRBJ1-4
DNA: TGCAGTGCTCACAACAGGCTTAATGAAAAACTGTTTTTT
CDR3: CSAHNRLNEKLFF

V: TRBV7-2
size: many
D: -
J: TRBJ2-5
DNA: TGTGCCAGCAGCCCCCCGCCAGAGACCCAGTACTTC
CDR3: CASSPPPETQYF

V: TRBV7-8
size: few
D: -
J: TRBJ1-2
DNA: TGTGCCAGCAGCTTCCGGGCCACCAACTATGGCTACACCTTC
CDR3: CASSFRATNYGYTF

V: TRBV2
size: many
D: -
J: TRBJ2-7
DNA: TGTGCCAGCAGTGTAGGAGCGATGGACGAGCAGTACTTC
CDR3: CASSVGAMDEQYF

V: TRBV6-1
size: many
D: TRBD1
J: TRBJ1-5
DNA: TGTGCCAGCAGGGGACAGGATAGCAATCAGCCCCAGCATTTT
CDR3: CASRGQDSNQPQHF

V: TRBV6-1
size: -
D: -
J: TRBJ1-1
DNA: TGTGCCATTCAGGGACGGACAAACACTGAAGCTTTCTTT
CDR3: CAIQGRTNTEAFF

V: TRBV6-9
size: -
D: -
J: TRBJ1-5
DNA: TGTGCCAGCAGTTTCCGAGGGGCAGGGGATCAGCCCCAGCATTTT
CDR3: CASSFRGAGDQPQHF

V: TRBV20-1
size: -
D: -
J: TRBJ2-5
DNA: TGCAGTGCTAGAGCCGCAGGGATGGCCGCCGGGACCCAGTACTTC
CDR3: CSARAAGMAAGTQYF

V: TRBV7-9
size: few
D: TRBD1
J: TRBJ1-2
DNA: TGTGCCAGCAGCCTAGGACAGGCCCCTCCTGGCTACACCTTC
CDR3: CASSLGQAPPGYTF

V: TRBV6-1
size: few
D: TRBD1
J: TRBJ1-1
DNA: TGTGCCAGCCGCCGGGACAGCGGGCTAGGAGCTTTCTTT
CDR3: CASRRDSGLGAFF

V: TRBV28
size: -
D: -
J: TRBJ1-2
DNA: TGTGCCAGCAGTTTAGGGGGGGGATCCGGAGGGAGCTACACCTTC
CDR3: CASSLGGGSGGSYTF

V: TRBV20-1
size: few
D: TRBD1
J: TRBJ1-6
DNA: TGCAGTGCTAGTGCCGGGACAGAGGGTTCACCCCTCCACTTT
CDR3: CSASAGTEGSPLHF

V: TRBV28
size: many
D: -
J: TRBJ1-1
DNA: TGTGCCAGCAGTTTAAGGGGTTTAGTCCCTGAAGCTTTCTTT
CDR3: CASSLRGLVPEAFF

V: TRBV11-2
size: -
D: -
J: TRBJ2-1
DNA: TGTGCCAGCAGCCGGAGGGCTAGCCAGGGTGGAGAGCAGTTCTTC
CDR3: CASSRRASQGGEQFF

V: TRBV19
size: few
D: TRBD1
J: TRBJ1-1
DNA: TGTGCCAGTAGTCCACAGGGGAGCACTGAAGCTTTCTTT
CDR3: CASSPQGSTEAFF

V: TRBV11-1
size: -
D: -
J: TRBJ2-2
DNA: TGTGCCAGCAGCTTAGGGGCGGGCCCCGGGGAGCTGTTTTTT
CDR3: CASSLGAGPGELFF

V: TRBV20-1
size: few
D: TRBD2
J: TRBJ2-5
DNA: TGCAGTGCTAGAGATAGAGCGGGGGCCCGACTAGCGGGACGCCAAGAGACCCAGTACTTC
CDR3: CSARDRAGARLAGRQETQYF

V: TRBV3-1
size: -
D: TRBD2
J: TRBJ2-1
DNA: TGTGCCAGCAGCCAGGGCGGGAGGGTCTCCTACAATGAGCAGTTCTTC
CDR3: CASSQGGRVSYNEQFF

V: TRBV7-8
size: -
D: -
J: TRBJ2-7
DNA: TGTGCCAGCAGCTTAGGGCCTTTGGAGGGAGAAGCCTACGAGCAGTACTTC
CDR3: CASSLGPLEGEAYEQYF

V: TRBV20-1
size: -
D: -
J: TRBJ1-5
DNA: TGCAGTGCCGCAAGCGAGAGGGAGGGGGAGACCCAGCATTTT
CDR3: CSAASEREGETQHF

V: TRBV5-1
size: few
D: TRBD2
J: TRBJ2-7
DNA: TGCGCCAGCAGCTTGGCGGGAGGAGTAACCTACGAGCAGTACTTC
CDR3: CASSLAGGVTYEQYF

V: TRBV5-1
size: -
D: -
J: TRBJ2-7
DNA: TGCGCCAGCAGCTTGGTTGTCGAATCACTTGGGGAGCAGTACTTC
CDR3: CASSLVVESLGEQYF